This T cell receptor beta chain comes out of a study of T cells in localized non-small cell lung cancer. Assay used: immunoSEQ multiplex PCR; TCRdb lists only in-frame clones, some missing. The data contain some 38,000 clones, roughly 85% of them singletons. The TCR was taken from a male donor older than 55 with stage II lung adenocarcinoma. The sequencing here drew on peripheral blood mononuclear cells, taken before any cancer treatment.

For the CDR3, the DNA is TGTGCCAGCAGTCTGCTTCCGGAGGATGGCTACACCTTC. Translating it yields CASSLLPEDGYTF. J is TRBJ1-2 and V is TRBV2, with D unresolved. Trimming removed 5 bases from V and 6 bases from J, with 13 bases in between. CDR1 SNHLY and CDR2 FYNNEI come from the germline V gene. There are 13 residues in the CDR3.